This TCR beta chain was found in a study of T cells in Graves' hyperthyroidism and ophthalmopathy. Template material for amplifying TCR beta CDR3 regions consisted of RNA transcripts. Primed by the HTBI set, a first-round RT-PCR was run on the TCR CDR3. TCRdb called the multiplex PCR reads again in MiXCR, with one record for every CDR3 protein. Here the sample spans under 400,000 distinct CDR3 sequences, less than 20% being singletons. The CDR3 extends over 12 amino acids. V was cut by 5 bases and J by 7 bases, with 12 bases left in between. In germline, CDR1 is PRHDT, CDR2 FYEKMQ (reference sequence). This clonotype was found a few times.

The sample was blood. The chain combines TRBV13 with TRBJ2-7; D is unresolved. The source is a woman aged 18-29 years with Graves' hyperthyroidism that later progressed to Graves' ophthalmopathy. The CDR3 DNA reads TGTGCCAGCAGCGGACCGATGGGGGAGCAGTACTTC. Protein: CASSGPMGEQYF.